This is a list of T cell receptor beta chains from one sample in a study of T-cell reconstitution after alpha-beta-depleted transplantation in children. TCRdb ran MiXCR on the PCR reads and lists one entry per CDR3 protein. The table lists under 450,000 distinct CDR3 sequences, approximately 12% of them singletons. The specimen comprised PBMCs, sampled from the stem cell graft. These receptors were taken from a human donor who donated a stem cell graft to a child with Fanconi anemia. Both conserved end residues are part of each CDR3. Fields, in order: V gene, D gene, clone size, J gene, CDR3 protein, CDR3 DNA. D genes are given only for firm matches. Where a row states a size, it is once, few, many or the class of an expanded clone; other rows omit it.

TRBV20-1,TRBD1,many,TRBJ2-1,CSAGGQGLHEQFF,TGCAGTGCTGGGGGACAGGGGCTCCATGAGCAGTTCTTC
TRBV9,.,many,TRBJ2-1,CASSVEGGAYNEQFF,TGTGCCAGCAGCGTAGAGGGGGGCGCCTACAATGAGCAGTTCTTC
TRBV20-1,.,few,TRBJ2-5,CSVKRGTQETQYF,TGCAGTGTCAAGAGGGGGACCCAAGAGACCCAGTACTTC
TRBV16,.,.,TRBJ2-3,CASSRQGPGDTQYF,TGTGCCAGCAGCCGTCAGGGACCGGGGGACACGCAGTATTTT
TRBV11-2,TRBD1,many,TRBJ2-7,CASLPRTGKYYEQYF,TGTGCCAGCTTACCTAGGACAGGGAAGTACTACGAGCAGTACTTC
TRBV28,TRBD1,.,TRBJ2-1,CASSLIQGANEQFF,TGTGCCAGCAGTCTTATTCAGGGGGCCAATGAGCAGTTCTTC
TRBV7-7,.,.,TRBJ2-7,CASSLGAGKSYEQYF,TGTGCTAGCAGCTTAGGGGCAGGGAAGAGCTACGAGCAGTACTTC
TRBV19,TRBD1,few,TRBJ2-2,CASSMGTGPNTGELFF,TGTGCCAGTAGTATGGGGACAGGCCCTAACACCGGGGAGCTGTTTTTT
TRBV5-1,.,many,TRBJ2-2,CASSPDRWSTGELFF,TGCGCCAGCAGCCCGGACCGTTGGAGCACCGGGGAGCTGTTTTTT
TRBV29-1,.,.,TRBJ1-4,CSVDIATNEKLFF,TGCAGCGTAGACATTGCAACTAATGAAAAACTGTTTTTT
TRBV5-1,.,many,TRBJ2-2,CASSLNSRWGDRNTGELFF,TGCGCCAGCAGCTTGAATTCCCGGTGGGGGGACAGAAACACCGGGGAGCTGTTTTTT
TRBV5-1,.,.,TRBJ1-1,CASSLNDRLAEAFF,TGCGCCAGCAGCTTGAATGACAGGTTGGCCGAAGCTTTCTTT
TRBV20-1,.,many,TRBJ2-5,CSAIPGRPETQYF,TGCAGTGCTATACCGGGCCGCCCGGAGACCCAGTACTTC
TRBV11-2,TRBD2,.,TRBJ2-2,CASSSSGGGGELFF,TGTGCCAGCAGCAGTAGCGGGGGGGGCGGGGAGCTGTTTTTT
TRBV12-3/TRBV12-4,TRBD1,many,TRBJ2-7,CASSSWDRSYEQYF,TGTGCCAGCAGTTCCTGGGACAGATCCTACGAGCAGTACTTC
TRBV6-1,TRBD1,.,TRBJ2-1,CASRDLRGQGHNEQFF,TGTGCCAGCAGAGACCTCCGGGGACAGGGCCACAATGAGCAGTTCTTC
TRBV10-2,.,many,TRBJ1-1,CASSESWGVKTAEAFF,TGCGCCAGCAGTGAGTCATGGGGGGTTAAGACGGCTGAAGCTTTCTTT
TRBV6-5,.,few,TRBJ1-1,CASSYSISDSLTEAFF,TGTGCCAGCAGTTACTCGATATCTGACAGCCTCACTGAAGCTTTCTTT
TRBV2,.,few,TRBJ2-1,CASSEYEGVPYNEQFF,TGTGCCAGCAGTGAATACGAGGGGGTGCCCTACAATGAGCAGTTCTTC
TRBV18,TRBD1,.,TRBJ2-1,CASSPSQTTGGDEQFF,TGTGCCAGCTCACCCTCTCAAACGACAGGGGGCGATGAGCAGTTCTTC
TRBV7-6,.,.,TRBJ2-2,CASSLWGTGEVHTGELFF,TGTGCCAGCAGCTTATGGGGCACGGGGGAAGTTCACACCGGGGAGCTGTTTTTT
TRBV28,.,few,TRBJ1-2,CASSLGDITQNYGYTF,TGTGCCAGCAGTTTGGGAGACATCACCCAGAACTATGGCTACACCTTC
TRBV7-9,TRBD1,many,TRBJ1-1,CASSRGQGNTEAFF,TGTGCCAGCAGCCGTGGACAGGGGAACACTGAAGCTTTCTTT
TRBV29-1,TRBD2,many,TRBJ2-5,CSTSGSYQETQYF,TGCAGCACCAGCGGGAGTTACCAAGAGACCCAGTACTTC
TRBV5-1,TRBD2,few,TRBJ2-1,CASSPRGGGSYNEQFF,TGCGCCAGCAGCCCCCGAGGCGGGGGGTCCTACAATGAGCAGTTCTTC
TRBV6-2/TRBV6-3,.,few,TRBJ1-2,CASRPTASYGYTF,TGTGCCAGCAGACCGACAGCCTCCTATGGCTACACCTTC
TRBV12-3/TRBV12-4,.,few,TRBJ1-2,CASGMSPGYTF,TGTGCCAGCGGGATGTCGCCGGGCTACACCTTC
TRBV5-1,TRBD1,.,TRBJ2-5,CASSSRDSGKTQYF,TGCGCCAGCAGCTCCCGGGACAGTGGAAAGACCCAGTACTTC
TRBV28,TRBD1,.,TRBJ2-5,CASSNPGQDQETQYF,TGTGCCAGCAGTAACCCCGGACAGGACCAAGAGACCCAGTACTTC
TRBV12-3/TRBV12-4,.,few,TRBJ1-5,CASRLGGSNQPQHF,TGTGCCAGCAGGCTAGGGGGGTCCAATCAGCCCCAGCATTTT
TRBV7-2,.,.,TRBJ1-5,CASSADFYSNQPQHF,TGTGCCAGCAGCGCCGACTTTTATAGCAATCAGCCCCAGCATTTT
TRBV7-2,.,.,TRBJ2-1,CASSLAGGPNEQFF,TGTGCCAGCAGCTTAGCGGGGGGGCCCAATGAGCAGTTCTTC
TRBV5-1,.,.,TRBJ2-3,CASSSPPGTTWADTQYF,TGCGCCAGCAGCTCCCCGCCCGGGACAACGTGGGCAGATACGCAGTATTTT
TRBV19,TRBD1,once,TRBJ2-1,CASSMPGQVENEQFF,TGTGCCAGTAGTATGCCGGGACAGGTAGAAAATGAGCAGTTCTTC
TRBV5-1,.,.,TRBJ2-7,CASSIAGSYEQYF,TGCGCCAGCAGCATTGCAGGCTCCTACGAGCAGTACTTC
TRBV11-2,.,.,TRBJ2-3,CASSLEYRDSTDTQYF,TGTGCCAGCAGCTTAGAATACAGGGATAGCACAGATACGCAGTATTTT
TRBV20-1,TRBD1,many,TRBJ1-1,CSARTGNTEAFF,TGCAGTGCCCGGACAGGGAACACTGAAGCTTTCTTT
TRBV29-1,TRBD2,many,TRBJ2-5,CSARRGNQETQYF,TGCAGCGCCCGGCGGGGGAACCAAGAGACCCAGTACTTC
TRBV12-3/TRBV12-4,.,many,TRBJ2-1,CASSFSGPDEQFF,TGTGCCAGCAGTTTCAGCGGTCCCGATGAGCAGTTCTTC
TRBV21-1,.,.,TRBJ1-1,CASSKQRNTEAFF,TGTGCCAGCAGCAAACAAAGGAACACTGAAGCTTTCTTT
TRBV5-5,TRBD2,many,TRBJ2-1,CASSLTSGGREQFF,TGTGCCAGCAGCCTAACTAGCGGGGGACGTGAGCAGTTCTTC
TRBV27,TRBD1,few,TRBJ2-1,CATSFGQGFNEQFF,TGTGCCACCAGTTTTGGACAGGGGTTCAATGAGCAGTTCTTC
TRBV4-2,.,many,TRBJ2-2,CASSQEVADNTGELFF,TGTGCCAGCAGCCAAGAGGTGGCAGACAACACCGGGGAGCTGTTTTTT
TRBV2,.,.,TRBJ1-2,CASKNDLLGGYTF,TGTGCCAGCAAGAACGACTTATTAGGGGGCTACACCTTC
TRBV3-1,.,.,TRBJ1-2,CASSRSGNYGYTF,TGTGCCAGCAGCCGGTCAGGAAATTATGGCTACACCTTC
TRBV4-3,.,few,TRBJ2-2,CASSHLKRGELFF,TGCGCCAGCAGCCATCTTAAAAGGGGGGAGCTGTTTTTT
TRBV11-2,TRBD1,few,TRBJ2-2,CASSEKGTGGSFTGELFF,TGTGCCAGCAGCGAAAAGGGAACAGGGGGCTCCTTCACCGGGGAGCTGTTTTTT
TRBV12-3/TRBV12-4,.,.,TRBJ2-1,CASSSPGGVEQFF,TGTGCCAGCAGTTCCCCGGGGGGCGTTGAGCAGTTCTTC
TRBV29-1,TRBD1,few,TRBJ2-3,CSVEAPEEGAGTDTQYF,TGCAGCGTTGAGGCGCCGGAAGAGGGGGCCGGCACAGATACGCAGTATTTT
TRBV6-1,TRBD2,.,TRBJ2-2,CASSRARTSRTNTGELFF,TGTGCCAGCAGTCGCGCCCGGACTAGCAGGACGAACACCGGGGAGCTGTTTTTT
TRBV20-1,.,.,TRBJ1-2,CSARDTAGVYGYTF,TGCAGTGCTAGAGATACGGCAGGAGTCTATGGCTACACCTTC